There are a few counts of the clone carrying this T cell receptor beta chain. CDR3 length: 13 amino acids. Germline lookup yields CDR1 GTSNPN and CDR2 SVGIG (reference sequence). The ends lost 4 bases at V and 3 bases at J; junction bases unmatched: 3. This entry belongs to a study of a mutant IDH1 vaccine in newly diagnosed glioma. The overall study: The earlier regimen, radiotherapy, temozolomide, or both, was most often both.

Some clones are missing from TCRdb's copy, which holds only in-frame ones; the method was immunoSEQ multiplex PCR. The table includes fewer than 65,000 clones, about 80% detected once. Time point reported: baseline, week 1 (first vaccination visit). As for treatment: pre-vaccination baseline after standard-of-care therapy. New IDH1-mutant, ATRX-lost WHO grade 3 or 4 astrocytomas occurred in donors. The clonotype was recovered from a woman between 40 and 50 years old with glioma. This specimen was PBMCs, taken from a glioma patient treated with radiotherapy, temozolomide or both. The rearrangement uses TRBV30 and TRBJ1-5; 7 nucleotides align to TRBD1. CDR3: CAWKGAINQPQHF. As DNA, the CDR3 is TGTGCCTGGAAGGGGGCCATCAATCAGCCCCAGCATTTT.